This T cell receptor (beta chain) was identified during a study of blood T cell repertoires in COVID-19. Study details: Acute-phase and convalescent COVID-19 samples originated in the United States, Italy and Spain.

In the authors' methods: Amplification of reference gene primers was used by the study to estimate nucleated cell counts. Here immunoSEQ multiplex PCR was the method, and the copy in TCRdb shows in-frame clones only, minus some. V, J and clone size reflect that table, while D and trimming were determined from the DNA. Of under 250,000 clones listed, more than 75% were seen once; the top ten hold around 7.3%. V dropped 2 bases and J dropped 4; count of bases not matched to a gene: 6. The CDR3 extends over 15 amino acids. Germline CDR1 reads PRHDT; CDR2 reads FYEKMQ (reference sequence). The chain carries TRBV13 and TRBJ1-2; 8 bases are a match to TRBD1. This TCR came from a woman between 70 and 85 years old with active or convalescent COVID-19. The source material was peripheral blood. The CDR3 here is CASSLRPGGFYGYTF. CDR3 bases: TGTGCCAGCAGCTTAAGGCCAGGGGGCTTCTATGGCTACACCTTC. Full variable domain (remainder filled in from reference TRBV13 and TRBJ1-2): AAGVIQSPRHLIKEKRETATLKCYPIPRHDTVYWYQQGPGQDPQFLISFYEKMQSDKGSIPDRFSAQQFSDYHSELNMSSLELGDSALYFCASSLRPGGFYGYTFGSGTRLTVV.